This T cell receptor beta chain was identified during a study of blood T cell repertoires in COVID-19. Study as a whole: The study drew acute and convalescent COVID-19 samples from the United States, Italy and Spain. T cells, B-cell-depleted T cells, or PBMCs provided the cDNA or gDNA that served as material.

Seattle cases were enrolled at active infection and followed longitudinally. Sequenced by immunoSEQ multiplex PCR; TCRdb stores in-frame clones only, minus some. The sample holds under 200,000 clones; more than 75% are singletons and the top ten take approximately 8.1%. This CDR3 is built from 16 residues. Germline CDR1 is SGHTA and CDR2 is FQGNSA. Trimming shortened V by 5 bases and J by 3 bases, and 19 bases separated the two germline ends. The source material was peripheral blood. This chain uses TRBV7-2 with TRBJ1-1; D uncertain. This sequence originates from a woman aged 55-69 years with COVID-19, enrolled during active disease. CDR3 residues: CASSHGGQQLHTEAFF. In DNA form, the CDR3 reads TGTGCCAGCAGCCACGGAGGGCAACAGCTCCACACTGAAGCTTTCTTT.